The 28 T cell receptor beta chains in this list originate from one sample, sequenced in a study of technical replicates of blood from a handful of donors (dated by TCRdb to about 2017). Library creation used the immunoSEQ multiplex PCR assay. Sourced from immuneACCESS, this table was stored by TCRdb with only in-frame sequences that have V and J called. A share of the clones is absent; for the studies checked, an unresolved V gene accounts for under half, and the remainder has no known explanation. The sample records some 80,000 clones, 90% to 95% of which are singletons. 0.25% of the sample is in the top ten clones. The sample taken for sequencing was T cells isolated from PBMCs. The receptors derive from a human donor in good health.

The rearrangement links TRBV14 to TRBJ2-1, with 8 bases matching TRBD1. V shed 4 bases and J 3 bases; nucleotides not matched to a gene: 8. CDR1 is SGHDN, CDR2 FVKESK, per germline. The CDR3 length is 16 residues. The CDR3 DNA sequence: TGTGCCAGCAGCCCCTACCGGGACAGGCTCTACAATGAGCAGTTCTTC. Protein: CASSPYRDRLYNEQFF.

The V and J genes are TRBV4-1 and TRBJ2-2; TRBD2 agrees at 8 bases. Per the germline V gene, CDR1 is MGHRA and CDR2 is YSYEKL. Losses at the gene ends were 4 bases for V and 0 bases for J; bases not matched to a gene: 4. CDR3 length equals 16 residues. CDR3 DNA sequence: TGCGCCAGCAGCCTACTAGCGGACGCGAACACCGGGGAGCTGTTTTTT. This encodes CASSLLADANTGELFF.

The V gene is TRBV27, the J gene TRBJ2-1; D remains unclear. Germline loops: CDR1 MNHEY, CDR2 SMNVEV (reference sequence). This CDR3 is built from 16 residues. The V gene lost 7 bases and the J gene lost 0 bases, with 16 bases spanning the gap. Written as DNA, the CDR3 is TGTGCCAGCATAGAGGATCCGAACCGCTCCTACAATGAGCAGTTCTTC. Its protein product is CASIEDPNRSYNEQFF.

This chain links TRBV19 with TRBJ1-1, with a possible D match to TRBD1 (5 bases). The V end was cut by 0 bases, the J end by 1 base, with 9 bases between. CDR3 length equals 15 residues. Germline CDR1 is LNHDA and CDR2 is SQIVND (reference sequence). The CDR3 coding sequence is TGTGCCAGTAGTATAGAGAGAGGACAGAACACTGAAGCTTTCTTT. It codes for CASSIERGQNTEAFF.

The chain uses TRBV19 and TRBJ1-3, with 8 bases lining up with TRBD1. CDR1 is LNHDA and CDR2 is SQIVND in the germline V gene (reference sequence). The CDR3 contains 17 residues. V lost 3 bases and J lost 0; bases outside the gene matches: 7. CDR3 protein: CASSMLGGQGSGNTIYF. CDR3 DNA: TGTGCCAGTAGTATGCTGGGTGGACAGGGCTCTGGAAACACCATATATTTT.

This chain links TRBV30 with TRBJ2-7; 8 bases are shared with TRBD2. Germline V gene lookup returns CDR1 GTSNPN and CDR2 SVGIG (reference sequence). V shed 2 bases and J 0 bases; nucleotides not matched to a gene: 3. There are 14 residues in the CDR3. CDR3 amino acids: CAWSYGGGSYEQYF. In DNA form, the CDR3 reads TGTGCCTGGAGTTACGGGGGGGGCTCCTACGAGCAGTACTTC. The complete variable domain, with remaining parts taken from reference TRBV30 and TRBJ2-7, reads SQTIHQWPATLVQPVGSPLSLECTVEGTSNPNLYWYRQAAGRGLQLLFYSVGIGQISSEVPQNLSASRPQDRQFILSSKKLLLSDSGFYLCAWSYGGGSYEQYFGPGTRLTVT.

CDR3 sequence reads: CASSEFSQAEAFF. As DNA, the CDR3 is TGTGCCAGCAGTGAATTCAGTCAAGCTGAAGCTTTCTTT. V gene TRBV6-1 combines with J gene TRBJ1-1; no reliable D call. CDR3 length equals 13 residues. V was clipped by 2 bases and J by 6 bases, with 10 bases between them. CDR1 and CDR2 (germline): MNHNS, SASEGT.

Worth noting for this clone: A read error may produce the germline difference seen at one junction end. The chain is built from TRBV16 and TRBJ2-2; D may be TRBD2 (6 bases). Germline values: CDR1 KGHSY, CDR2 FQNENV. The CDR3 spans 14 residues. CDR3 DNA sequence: TGTGCCAGCAGCCAATCCTCCGGCACCGGGGGGCTGTTTTTT. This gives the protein CASSQSSGTGGLFF.

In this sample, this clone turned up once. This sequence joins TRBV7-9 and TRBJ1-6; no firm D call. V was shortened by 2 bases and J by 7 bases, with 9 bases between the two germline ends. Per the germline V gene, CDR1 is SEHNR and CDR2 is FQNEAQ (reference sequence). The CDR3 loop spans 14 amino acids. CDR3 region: CASSLSGLNSPLHF. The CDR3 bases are TGTGCCAGCAGCTTATCGGGTCTGAATTCACCCCTCCACTTT.

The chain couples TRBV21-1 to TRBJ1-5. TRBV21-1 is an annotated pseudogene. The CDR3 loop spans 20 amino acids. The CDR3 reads CASSNARGPLTFYSNQPQHF. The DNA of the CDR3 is TGTGCCAGCAGCAACGCGCGGGGTCCCTTAACGTTTTATAGCAATCAGCCCCAGCATTTT.

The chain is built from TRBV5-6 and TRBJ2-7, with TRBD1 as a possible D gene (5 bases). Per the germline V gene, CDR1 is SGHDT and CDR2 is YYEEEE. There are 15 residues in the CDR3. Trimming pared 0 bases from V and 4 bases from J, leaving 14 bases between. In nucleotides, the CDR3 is TGTGCCAGCAGCTTGGACAGGCGGCCGGTATACGAGCAGTACTTC. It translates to CASSLDRRPVYEQYF.

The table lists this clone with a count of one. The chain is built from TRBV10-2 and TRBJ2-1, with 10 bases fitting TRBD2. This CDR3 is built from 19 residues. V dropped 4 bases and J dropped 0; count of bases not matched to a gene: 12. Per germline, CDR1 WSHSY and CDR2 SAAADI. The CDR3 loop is CASSGGGGLAGVSYNEQFF. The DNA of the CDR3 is TGCGCCAGCAGTGGAGGGGGCGGGCTAGCGGGGGTCTCCTACAATGAGCAGTTCTTC.

In DNA, the CDR3 is TGCGCCAGCAGCCGGGGTCCTAACGAGGACGAGCAGTACTTC. Its translation: CASSRGPNEDEQYF. The genes are TRBV5-1 and TRBJ2-7; D might be TRBD2 (5 bases). V was trimmed by 4 bases and J by 5 bases, leaving 16 bases between them. CDR3 size: 14 residues. Germline CDR1 reads SGHRS; CDR2 reads YFSETQ.

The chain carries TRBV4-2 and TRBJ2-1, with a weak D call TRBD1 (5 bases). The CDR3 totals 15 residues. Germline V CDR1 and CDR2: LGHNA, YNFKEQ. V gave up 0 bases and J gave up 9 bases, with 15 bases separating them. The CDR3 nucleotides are TGTGCCAGCAGCCAAGATGAGTCCCAGGGCCTTGAGCAGTTCTTC. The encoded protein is CASSQDESQGLEQFF.

In nucleotides, the CDR3 is TGCGCCAGCAGCTTGGTTGAGGGACAGGGTCTTAATGAGCAGTTCTTC. Its protein is CASSLVEGQGLNEQFF. V is TRBV5-1 and J is TRBJ2-1, with 9 bases lining up with TRBD1. Germline V gene sequence: CDR1 SGHRS, CDR2 YFSETQ. With 0 bases clipped from V and 7 bases from J, the junction kept 8 bases outside the gene matches. The CDR3 runs 16 residues.

The DNA for the CDR3 is TGTGCCTGGAATCCGGGGGATAATTCACCCCTCCACTTT. It is translated as CAWNPGDNSPLHF. The chain recombines TRBV30 with TRBJ1-6; maybe TRBD1 (5 bases). The V gene lost 4 bases and the J gene lost 5 bases, with 9 bases spanning the gap. CDR1 is GTSNPN and CDR2 is SVGIG in the germline V gene (reference sequence). The CDR3 runs to 13 residues.

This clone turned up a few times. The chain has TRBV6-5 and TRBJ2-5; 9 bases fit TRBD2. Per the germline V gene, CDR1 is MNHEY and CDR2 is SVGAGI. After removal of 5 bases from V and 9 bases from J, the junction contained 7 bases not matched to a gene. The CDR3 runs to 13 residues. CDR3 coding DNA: TGTGCCAGCAGTGCGACTAGCGGATGGGCCCAGTACTTC. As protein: CASSATSGWAQYF.

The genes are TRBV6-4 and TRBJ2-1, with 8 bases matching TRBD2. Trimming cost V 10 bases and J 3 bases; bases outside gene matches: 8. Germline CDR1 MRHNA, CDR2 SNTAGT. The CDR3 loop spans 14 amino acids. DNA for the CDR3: TGTGCCATCCCGGGACTAGATTGCTACAATGAGCAGTTCTTC. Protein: CAIPGLDCYNEQFF.

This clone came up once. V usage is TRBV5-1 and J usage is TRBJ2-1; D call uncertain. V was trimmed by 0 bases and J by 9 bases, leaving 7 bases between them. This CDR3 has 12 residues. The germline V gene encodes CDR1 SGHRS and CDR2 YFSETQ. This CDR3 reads CASSLVSAEQFF. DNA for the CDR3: TGCGCCAGCAGCTTGGTAAGCGCTGAGCAGTTCTTC.

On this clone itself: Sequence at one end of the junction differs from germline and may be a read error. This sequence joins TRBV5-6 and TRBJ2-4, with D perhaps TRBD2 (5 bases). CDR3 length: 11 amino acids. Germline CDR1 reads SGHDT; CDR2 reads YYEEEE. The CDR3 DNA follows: TGTGCCAGCAGCTTGACCGGGGTTAGCGACTTC. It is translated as CASSLTGVSDF.

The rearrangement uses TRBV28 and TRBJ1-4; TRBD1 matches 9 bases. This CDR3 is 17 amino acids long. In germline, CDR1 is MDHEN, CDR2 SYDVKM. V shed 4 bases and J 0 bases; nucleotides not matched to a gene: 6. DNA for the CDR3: TGTGCCAGCAGTTGGGACAGGGAAGCTGCAACTAATGAAAAACTGTTTTTT. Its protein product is CASSWDREAATNEKLFF.

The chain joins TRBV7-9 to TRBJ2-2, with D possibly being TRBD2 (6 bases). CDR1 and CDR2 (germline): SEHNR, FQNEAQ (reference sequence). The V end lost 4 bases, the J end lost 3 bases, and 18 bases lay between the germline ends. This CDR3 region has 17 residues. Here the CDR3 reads CASSSFKGRLDTGELFF. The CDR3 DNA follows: TGTGCCAGCAGCTCCTTCAAGGGGAGGCTGGACACCGGGGAGCTGTTTTTT.

The CDR3 DNA reads as TGCGCCAGCAGCACCCCGGGACAGGGGGACTATGGCTACACCTTC. This encodes CASSTPGQGDYGYTF. This chain connects TRBV10-2 to TRBJ1-2; 11 bases map to TRBD1. Trimming at V came to 6 bases and at J to 3 bases, leaving 6 bases not matched to a gene. The CDR3 runs to 15 residues. Per the germline V gene, CDR1 is WSHSY and CDR2 is SAAADI.

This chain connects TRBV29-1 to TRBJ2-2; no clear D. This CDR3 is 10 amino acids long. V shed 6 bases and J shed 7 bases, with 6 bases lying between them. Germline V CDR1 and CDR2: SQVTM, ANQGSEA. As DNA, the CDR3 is TGCAGCGTCTTCGGCGGGGAGCTGTTTTTT. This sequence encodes CSVFGGELFF.

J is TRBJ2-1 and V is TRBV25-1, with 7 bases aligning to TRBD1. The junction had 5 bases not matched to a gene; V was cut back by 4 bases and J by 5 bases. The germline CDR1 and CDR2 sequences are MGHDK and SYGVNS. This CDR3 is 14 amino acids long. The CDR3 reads CASSGDRDDNEQFF. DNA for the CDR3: TGTGCCAGCAGTGGAGACAGGGACGACAATGAGCAGTTCTTC. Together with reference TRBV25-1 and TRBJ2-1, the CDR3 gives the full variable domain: EADIYQTPRYLVIGTGKKITLECSQTMGHDKMYWYQQDPGMELHLIHYSYGVNSTEKGDLSSESTVSRIRTEHFPLTLESARPSHTSQYLCASSGDRDDNEQFFGPGTRLTVL.

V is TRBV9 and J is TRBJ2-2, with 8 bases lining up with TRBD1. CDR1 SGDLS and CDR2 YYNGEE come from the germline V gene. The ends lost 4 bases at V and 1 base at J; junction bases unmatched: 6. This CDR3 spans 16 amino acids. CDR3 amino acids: CASSLFGTGNTGELFF. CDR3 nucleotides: TGTGCCAGCAGCCTTTTCGGGACAGGGAACACCGGGGAGCTGTTTTTT.

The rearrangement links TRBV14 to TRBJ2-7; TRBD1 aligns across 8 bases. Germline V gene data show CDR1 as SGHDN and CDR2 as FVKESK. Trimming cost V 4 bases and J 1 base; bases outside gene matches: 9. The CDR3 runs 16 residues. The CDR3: CASSLPRTGKSYEQYF. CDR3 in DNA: TGTGCCAGCAGCCTCCCCCGGACAGGGAAGTCCTACGAGCAGTACTTC. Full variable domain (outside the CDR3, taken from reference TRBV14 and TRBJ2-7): EAGVTQFPSHSVIEKGQTVTLRCDPISGHDNLYWYRRVMGKEIKFLLHFVKESKQDESGMPNNRFLAERTGGTYSTLKVQPAELEDSGVYFCASSLPRTGKSYEQYFGPGTRLTVT.

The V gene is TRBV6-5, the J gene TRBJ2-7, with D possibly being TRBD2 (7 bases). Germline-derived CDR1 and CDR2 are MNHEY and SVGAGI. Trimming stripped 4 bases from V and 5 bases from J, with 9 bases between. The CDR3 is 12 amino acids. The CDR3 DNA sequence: TGTGCCAGCAGTTCCGGGGGGCACGAGCAGTACTTC. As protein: CASSSGGHEQYF.